This T cell receptor beta chain was identified in a study of shared clonotypes between healthy human individuals. The V gene's germline CDR1 is SGHRS and CDR2 YFSETQ. V was cut by 0 bases and J by 3 bases, with 12 bases left in between. The CDR3 length is 16 residues. General study points: The donor pool, a small one, limited the genetic and exposure-history diversity represented.

Loaded into unsorted PBMC replicate PCRs was about 330 ng DNA, 25,000 to 35,000 T cell genomes. The team ran DNA from unsorted PBMCs on ten immunoSEQ deep assay plates for sequencing. Per the original methods: ImmunoSEQ only sent back junction sequences with no quality scores, so filtering was done differently. Generated by immunoSEQ multiplex PCR, the TCRdb table keeps only in-frame clones and is missing some. V, J and clone size are taken as reported in that table, and D and trimming were inferred from the DNA itself. The sample consists of 400,000 to 500,000 clones, 70% to 80% of them appearing once. Points on this clone: Its cognate antigen is unknown.

The rearrangement links TRBV5-1 to TRBJ2-2; D might be TRBD2 (6 bases). The sample taken for sequencing was PBMCs. This clonotype was obtained from a middle-aged woman in good health. Some clones in this sample may be carry-over from other donors' samples. The CDR3, as DNA: TGCGCCAGCAGCTTGGACGGGGGATCGGACACCGGGGAGCTGTTTTTT. This gives the protein CASSLDGGSDTGELFF.